This T cell receptor (beta chain) comes out of a study of beta chain features in type 1 diabetes. In the study overall: In all, roughly 98,000,000 sorted cells from all samples were analyzed. Study-wide points: There was no resolution here of whether HLA type influences TCRB rearrangement. All four CD4+ subsets of Type 1 diabetes patients contained TCRB CDR3s that were moderately but significantly shorter. Patients' naive, central memory and regulatory TCRB repertoires appeared more alike than those of healthy donors.

A remark on this clone: Antigen unknown.

The V gene lost 7 bases and the J gene lost 4 bases, with 8 bases spanning the gap. Germline CDR1 SGDLS, CDR2 YYNGEE. CDR3 size: 11 residues. Expressed TCRB transcripts were sequenced because the isolated RNA had all been reverse transcribed beforehand. Some clones are missing from TCRdb's copy, which holds only in-frame ones; the method was immunoSEQ multiplex PCR. This sample carries 100,000 to 150,000 clones, 17% of them seen once, and the ten largest clones take around 2.5%. Sequencing input: central memory CD4+ T cells from blood. The clonotype originates from a young man with type 1 diabetes. The chain joins TRBV9 to TRBJ2-5; D ambiguous. CDR3 DNA sequence: TGTGCCAGCTCCACGGGAGAGACCCAGTACTTC. It yields the protein CASSTGETQYF.